Presented here are 20 T cell receptor beta chains from one specimen sequenced in a study of CD8+CD57+ T cells in acquired aplastic anemia. The patients chosen for sequencing had shown expansion of CD8+CD57+ cells (detected by flow cytometry). The use of genomic DNA as template underpinned the TCR beta VDJ and CDR3 profiling. MiXCR was run by TCRdb on the reads, yielding one entry per CDR3 protein. The sample lists about 180,000 distinct CDR3 sequences, around 50% seen once, with 10% to 15% in the top ten. The sequencing sample was made of sorted CD4+, CD8+, or CD8+CD57+ T cells (not recorded which) from PBMCs. These receptors originate from a human donor with aplastic anemia.

This clonotype was found many times. The chain carries TRBV5-1 and TRBJ2-7; D is perhaps TRBD1 (7 bases). Germline-derived CDR1 and CDR2 are SGHRS and YFSETQ. Trimming pared 5 bases from V and 6 bases from J, leaving 15 bases between. This CDR3 is 13 amino acids long. This CDR3 is CASRDQGGFEQYF. DNA for the CDR3: TGCGCCAGCAGAGATCAGGGGGGCTTCGAGCAGTACTTC.

The chain has TRBV5-4 and TRBJ2-5; D is unresolved. The end of the DNA fits TRBJ2-7 better, so the J call may be wrong. Germline values: CDR1 SGHNT, CDR2 YYREEE (reference sequence). The length of the CDR3 is 13 residues. In DNA, the CDR3 is TGTGCCAGCAGCCCAAAAGGAACGTCCGAGCAGTACTTC. Its translation is CASSPKGTSEQYF.

As concerns this clonotype: With a much larger clone just one base away, this may be a read error. This is likely a read error, given that the CDR3 carries no conserved phenylalanine or tryptophan at its end. The chain uses TRBV6-1 and TRBJ1-6; 7 bases map to TRBD1. J was trimmed by 2 bases and V by 6 bases; bases with no gene match: 4. CDR3 length equals 15 residues. Germline CDR1 reads MNHNS; CDR2 reads SASEGT. CDR3 coding DNA: TGTGCCAGCAGAACAGGGGTTGCCTATAATTCACCCCTCCACCTT. It specifies CASRTGVAYNSPLHL.

In its sample, this clonotype was seen many times. This sequence joins TRBV20-1 and TRBJ1-1; D might be TRBD1 (5 bases). The CDR3 spans 14 residues. CDR1 DFQATT and CDR2 SNEGSKA come from the germline V gene (reference sequence). Deletions cut 0 bases from V and 4 bases from J, with 12 bases between. CDR3 loop: CSARDWDGITEAFF. The CDR3 nucleotides read TGCAGTGCTAGAGATTGGGACGGGATCACTGAAGCTTTCTTT.

The genes are TRBV11-3 and TRBJ2-1; D possibly matches TRBD1 or TRBD2 (5 bases each). With 3 bases removed from V and 6 bases from J, the gap between germline ends came to 12 bases. The CDR3 is made up of 14 amino acids. CDR1 SGHNT and CDR2 YENEEA come from the germline V gene. CDR3 in DNA: TGTGCCAGCAGCTTTACGGGACCGGTCAATGAGCAGTTCTTC. This sequence encodes CASSFTGPVNEQFF.

The V call is TRBV10-3, the J call TRBJ2-1; D might be TRBD1 or TRBD2, each matching 5 bases. Germline CDR1 ENHRY, CDR2 SYGVKD. The CDR3 is 13 residues long. V was pared by 4 bases and J by 9 bases, with 13 bases between. CDR3 sequence: CAISAGGSGEQFF. In DNA form, the CDR3 reads TGTGCCATCAGTGCTGGGGGATCGGGTGAGCAGTTCTTC.

This clonotype was observed a few times. J is TRBJ1-2 and V is TRBV10-3, with D perhaps matching TRBD1 (5 bases). The CDR3 length is 15 residues. Trimming cost V 0 bases and J 2 bases, with 10 bases left between them. Per germline, CDR1 ENHRY and CDR2 SYGVKD. The CDR3 bases are TGTGCCATCAGTGAGTCGGAGGGGACGAACTATGGCTACACCTTC. This encodes CAISESEGTNYGYTF.

The chain recombines TRBV2 with TRBJ1-2; D remains unclear. There are 10 residues in the CDR3. V lost 10 bases and J 2 bases, leaving 5 bases between the germline ends. Germline assignment: CDR1 SNHLY and CDR2 FYNNEI. The CDR3 DNA follows: TGTGCCATGCCGAACTATGGCTACACCTTC. Translation gives CAMPNYGYTF. The full variable domain, its missing parts supplied by reference TRBV2 and TRBJ1-2, is EPEVTQTPSHQVTQMGQEVILRCVPISNHLYFYWYRQILGQKVEFLVSFYNNEISEKSEIFDDQFSVERPDGSNFTLKIRSTKLEDSAMYFCAMPNYGYTFGSGTRLTVV.

This rearrangement joins TRBV6-1 to TRBJ1-2; 11 bases are a match to TRBD1. CDR1 and CDR2 from the germline V gene are MNHNS and SASEGT. This CDR3 is 14 amino acids long. With 8 bases clipped from V and 7 bases from J, the junction kept 9 bases outside the gene matches. In DNA form, the CDR3 reads TGTGCCAGCTACCGGACAGGGGGCGAAGGTGGCTACACCTTC. Encoded protein: CASYRTGGEGGYTF.

This chain uses TRBV2 with TRBJ1-5; D is unclear. Germline V gene sequence: CDR1 SNHLY, CDR2 FYNNEI. V lost 3 bases, J lost 4 bases, and 16 bases lay in between. This CDR3 is 16 amino acids long. CDR3 nucleotides: TGTGCCAGCAGTGAGTGGCGCGGGGAAGGTAATCAGCCCCAGCATTTT. As protein: CASSEWRGEGNQPQHF.

The V gene is TRBV7-2, the J gene TRBJ1-2, with D tentatively TRBD1 (6 bases). Trimming stripped 5 bases from V and 8 bases from J, with 12 bases between. Germline loops: CDR1 SGHTA, CDR2 FQGNSA. This CDR3 contains 12 residues. CDR3 loop: CASSVETGGYTF. In DNA, the CDR3 is TGTGCCAGCAGCGTTGAGACAGGCGGCTACACCTTC.

This clonotype was observed a few times. The chain employs TRBV9 and TRBJ2-2, with a possible D match to TRBD2 (6 bases). This CDR3 is 16 amino acids long. The V gene lost 0 bases and the J gene lost 4 bases, with 13 bases spanning the gap. Germline values: CDR1 SGDLS, CDR2 YYNGEE. CDR3: CASSVGRARTTGELFF. CDR3 bases: TGTGCCAGCAGCGTAGGGAGGGCGCGAACCACCGGGGAGCTGTTTTTT.

This chain links TRBV19 with TRBJ1-3, with unresolved D. V shed 5 bases and J shed 0 bases, with 14 bases lying between them. The V gene's germline CDR1 is LNHDA and CDR2 SQIVND (reference sequence). The CDR3 is made up of 16 amino acids. Here the CDR3 reads CASSPRTVSSGNTIYF. CDR3 DNA: TGTGCCAGTAGTCCCCGGACGGTGAGCTCTGGAAACACCATATATTTT.

The genes are TRBV10-1 and TRBJ2-5; TRBD2 agrees at 7 bases. Looked up from germline, CDR1 is WNHNN and CDR2 is SYGVQD (reference sequence). After removal of 11 bases from V and 5 bases from J, the junction contained 11 bases not matched to a gene. The CDR3 length is 13 residues. The CDR3 reads CADGTTGVETQYF. As DNA, the CDR3 is TGCGCCGATGGGACTACGGGGGTGGAGACCCAGTACTTC.

This clonotype was seen many times. V usage is TRBV7-9 and J usage is TRBJ2-5; D perhaps matches TRBD1 (6 bases). Per germline, CDR1 SEHNR and CDR2 FQNEAQ (reference sequence). CDR3 length: 15 amino acids. With 1 base removed from V and 4 bases from J, the gap between germline ends came to 13 bases. The CDR3 coding sequence is TGTGCCAGCAGCTTAGAACAGGGTGTCGGAGAGACCCAGTACTTC. This encodes CASSLEQGVGETQYF.

This clonotype was seen ten or more times. V and J are TRBV7-2 and TRBJ2-2, with TRBD1 identical over 7 bases. V was pared by 9 bases and J by 4 bases, with 5 bases of the junction left unmatched. Germline lookup yields CDR1 SGHTA and CDR2 FQGNSA. CDR3 size: 13 residues. The CDR3 DNA sequence: TGTGCCAGACAGGGACAGCTCACCGGGGAGCTGTTTTTT. Protein: CARQGQLTGELFF.

The J gene is TRBJ2-7, the V gene TRBV7-2; D possibly uses TRBD1 or TRBD2 (5 bases each). The CDR3 extends over 14 amino acids. Between the trimmed V and J ends, which lost 3 bases and 2 bases, there was a span of 11 bases. Germline values: CDR1 SGHTA, CDR2 FQGNSA. The CDR3: CASSFGTATYEQYF. CDR3 DNA: TGTGCCAGCAGCTTCGGGACCGCTACCTACGAGCAGTACTTC.

There are a few counts of this clonotype. The junction does not match germline at one end; this may be a read error. This chain uses TRBV4-2 with TRBJ2-2; 12 positions agree with TRBD2. The CDR3 runs 19 residues. In germline, CDR1 is LGHNA, CDR2 YNFKEQ. The CDR3 reads CASSRLAGGAMVNTGELFF. The CDR3 nucleotides read TGTGCCAGCAGCCGCCTAGCGGGGGGGGCAATGGTCAACACCGGTGAGCTGTTTTTT.

This clonotype was found many times. This sequence joins TRBV20-1 and TRBJ2-3; TRBD2 matches 14 bases. Trimming cost V 2 bases and J 6 bases; bases outside gene matches: 7. Germline V CDR1 and CDR2: DFQATT, SNEGSKA (reference sequence). CDR3 size: 16 residues. The CDR3 loop reads CSARLTSGGAPDTQYF. CDR3 bases: TGCAGTGCTAGACTGACTAGCGGGGGGGCCCCGGATACGCAGTATTTT.

This clonotype was found a few times. The V gene is TRBV25-1, the J gene TRBJ2-3; 8 bases are a match to TRBD2. The CDR3 contains 17 residues. From germline, CDR1 is MGHDK and CDR2 SYGVNS. Trimming took 10 bases from V and 2 from J; bases not matched to a gene: 17. The CDR3 nucleotides are TGTGCCACCTCCCGGGAGGGGTCAACAATCGTCACAGATACGCAGTATTTT. Translated: CATSREGSTIVTDTQYF.